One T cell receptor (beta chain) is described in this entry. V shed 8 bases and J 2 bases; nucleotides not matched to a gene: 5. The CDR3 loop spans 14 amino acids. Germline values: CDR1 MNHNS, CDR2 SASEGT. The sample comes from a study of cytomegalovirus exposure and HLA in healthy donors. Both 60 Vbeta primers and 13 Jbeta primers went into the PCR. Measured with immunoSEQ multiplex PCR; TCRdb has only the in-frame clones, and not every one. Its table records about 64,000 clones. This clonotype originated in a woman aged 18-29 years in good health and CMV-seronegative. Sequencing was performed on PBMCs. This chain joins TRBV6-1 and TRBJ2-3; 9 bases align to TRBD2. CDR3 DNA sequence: TGTGCCAGCTTGAAGCGGGGGGACACAGATACGCAGTATTTT. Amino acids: CASLKRGDTDTQYF.